This T cell receptor beta chain was captured by sequencing in a study of CD8 T cells in ankylosing spondylitis (dated 2017 in TCRdb). Concerning the study at large: The study set out to find disease-linked TCR variants by profiling T cell receptor beta repertoires in ankylosing spondylitis patients and healthy donors. The full study cohort comprised 20 to 30 ankylosing spondylitis patients and about a hundred healthy donors. Samples of peripheral blood were taken, and for ankylosing spondylitis patients, synovial fluid was collected as well. What the study reported, not specific to this receptor: Some motif variants had previously been reported in the synovial fluid and blood of reactive arthritis patients, which suggests shared mechanisms of disease initiation. According to the report, matched synovial fluid samples from ankylosing spondylitis patients were significantly enriched for the disease-linked clones. A CD8+ phenotype was shown by the disease-linked clones, which were found at relatively low frequencies in peripheral blood. Blood from ankylosing spondylitis patients appeared to be characterized by a TCR beta motif composed of 7 to 9 highly homologous amino acid variants.

The V end gives up 4 bases and the J end 5 bases, leaving 6 bases in the junction not matched to a gene. The CDR3, from cysteine to phenylalanine, totals 16 residues. Here the CDR3 DNA is all that survives: 48 bases in frame from base 1. From a lookup of the germline V gene, CDR1 and CDR2 are KGHSH and LQKENI. The run used an Illumina HiSeq 2500. TCR beta libraries were prepared by quantitative 5'-RACE with molecular barcodes. From the authors' description of their analysis: A new computational method, built on a probabilistic model of VDJ rearrangement, was used to identify disease-linked TCR variants. The public sequencing data were trimmed at Q25 with fastp and processed into clonotypes with MiXCR by TCRdb, which kept only in-frame beta chains. Each entry merges the rows of one CDR3 protein and shows their most common DNA and genes. The V and J calls and clone size come from TCRdb's table, not from the authors' own analysis. This sample gives around 230,000 distinct CDR3 sequences in total; roughly 8.2% of them show up just once. The ten largest clones represent 4.5% to 5% of the sample.

The table lists this clonotype with many counts. What antigen it recognizes has not been identified. Base qualities are not recorded, but no much larger clone differs from it by a single base. This receptor chain uses TRBV18 and TRBJ2-5, with 14 central nucleotides matching TRBD2. The sequencing sample was made of blood, either unsorted or a sorted T cell fraction (not recorded which). This clonotype originated in a female donor with ankylosing spondylitis or in good health (not recorded which). Here the CDR3 is given as CASSQGLAGESETQYF. The nucleotides read TGTGCCAGCTCACAGGGACTAGCGGGAGAATCTGAGACCCAGTACTTC.